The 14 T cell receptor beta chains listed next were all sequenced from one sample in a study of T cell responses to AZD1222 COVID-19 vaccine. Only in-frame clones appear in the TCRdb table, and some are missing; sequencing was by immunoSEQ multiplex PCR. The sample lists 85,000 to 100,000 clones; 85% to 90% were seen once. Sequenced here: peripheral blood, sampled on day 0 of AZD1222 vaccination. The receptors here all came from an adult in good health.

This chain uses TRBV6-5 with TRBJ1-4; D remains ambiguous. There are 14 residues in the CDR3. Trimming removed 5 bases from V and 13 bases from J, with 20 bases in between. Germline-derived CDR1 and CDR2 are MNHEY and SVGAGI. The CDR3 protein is CASSPRSGPKGLFF. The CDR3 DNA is TGTGCCAGCAGTCCCCGGAGCGGTCCCAAAGGACTGTTTTTT.

Here the CDR3 reads CASSQDSEFSEQYF. DNA of the CDR3: TGTGCCAGCAGCCAAGATTCGGAGTTTTCAGAGCAGTACTTC. V gene TRBV3-1 (or the pseudogene TRBV3-2) combines with J gene TRBJ2-7; no clear D. CDR1 is LGHDT, CDR2 YNNKEL, per germline (reference sequence). The V end lost 0 bases, the J end lost 7 bases, and 13 bases lay between the germline ends. The CDR3 is made up of 14 amino acids.

DNA for the CDR3: TGTGCCAGCGAGACATTAGGGGGATCTGGAAACACCATATATTTT. This codes for CASETLGGSGNTIYF. The chain has TRBV5-6 and TRBJ1-3; D is perhaps TRBD1 (6 bases). The CDR3 extends over 15 amino acids. From germline, CDR1 is SGHDT and CDR2 YYEEEE. Trimming cost V 7 bases and J 1 base, with 15 bases left between them.

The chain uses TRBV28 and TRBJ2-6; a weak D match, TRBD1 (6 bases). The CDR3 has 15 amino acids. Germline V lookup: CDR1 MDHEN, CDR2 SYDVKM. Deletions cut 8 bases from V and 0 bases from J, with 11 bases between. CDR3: CASGGQSSGANVLTF. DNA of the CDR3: TGTGCCAGCGGGGGCCAGAGCTCTGGGGCCAACGTCCTGACTTTC.

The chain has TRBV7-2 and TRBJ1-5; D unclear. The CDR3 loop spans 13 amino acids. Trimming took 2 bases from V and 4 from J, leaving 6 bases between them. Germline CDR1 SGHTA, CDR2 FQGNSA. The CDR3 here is CASSLTGNQPQHF. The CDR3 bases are TGTGCCAGCAGCTTAACGGGTAATCAGCCCCAGCATTTT.

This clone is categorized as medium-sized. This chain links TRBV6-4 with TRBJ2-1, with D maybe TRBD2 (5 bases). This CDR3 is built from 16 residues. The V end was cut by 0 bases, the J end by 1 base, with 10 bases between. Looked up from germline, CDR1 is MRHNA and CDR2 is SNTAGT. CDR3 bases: TGTGCCAGCAGTGACTCGAGCCAGCGGTCCTACAATGAGCAGTTCTTC. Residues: CASSDSSQRSYNEQFF.

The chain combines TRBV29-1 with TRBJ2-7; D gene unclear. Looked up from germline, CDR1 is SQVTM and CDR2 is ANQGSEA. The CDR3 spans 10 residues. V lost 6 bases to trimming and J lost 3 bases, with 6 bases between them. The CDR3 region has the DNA TGCAGCGTCAACAGCTACGAGCAGTACTTC. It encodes CSVNSYEQYF.

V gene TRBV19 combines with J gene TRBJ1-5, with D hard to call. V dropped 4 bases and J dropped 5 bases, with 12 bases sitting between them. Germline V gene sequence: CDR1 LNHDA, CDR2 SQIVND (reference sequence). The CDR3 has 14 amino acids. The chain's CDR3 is CASSNAQFDQPQHF. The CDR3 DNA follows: TGTGCCAGTAGTAATGCACAGTTCGATCAGCCCCAGCATTTT.

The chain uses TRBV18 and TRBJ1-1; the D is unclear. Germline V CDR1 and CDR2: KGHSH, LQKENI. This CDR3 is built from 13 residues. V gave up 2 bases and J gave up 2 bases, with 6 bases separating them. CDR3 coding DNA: TGTGCCAGCTCACCATCGGTAAACACTGAAGCTTTCTTT. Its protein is CASSPSVNTEAFF.

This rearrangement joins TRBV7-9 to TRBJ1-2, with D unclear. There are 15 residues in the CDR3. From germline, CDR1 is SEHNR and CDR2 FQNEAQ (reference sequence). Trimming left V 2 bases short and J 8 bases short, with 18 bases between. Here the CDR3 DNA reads TGTGCCAGCAGCTTACCCCCACCCCCGGTAAGCGGCTACACCTTC. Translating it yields CASSLPPPPVSGYTF. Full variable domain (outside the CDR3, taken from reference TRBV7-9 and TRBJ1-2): DTGVSQNPRHKITKRGQNVTFRCDPISEHNRLYWYRQTLGQGPEFLTYFQNEAQLEKSRLLSDRFSAERPKGSFSTLEIQRTEQGDSAMYLCASSLPPPPVSGYTFGSGTRLTVV.

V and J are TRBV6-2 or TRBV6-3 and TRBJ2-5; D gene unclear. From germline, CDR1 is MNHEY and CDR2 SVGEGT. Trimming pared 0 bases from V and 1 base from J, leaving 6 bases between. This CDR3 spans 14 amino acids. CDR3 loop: CASSYSPAQETQYF. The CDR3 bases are TGTGCCAGCAGTTACTCCCCAGCCCAAGAGACCCAGTACTTC.

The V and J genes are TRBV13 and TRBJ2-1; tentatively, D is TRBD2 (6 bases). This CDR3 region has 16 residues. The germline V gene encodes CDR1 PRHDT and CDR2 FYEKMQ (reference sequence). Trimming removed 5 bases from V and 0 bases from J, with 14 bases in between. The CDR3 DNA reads TGTGCCAGCAGCCCCGTGGGGGGAGGCTCCTACAATGAGCAGTTCTTC. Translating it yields CASSPVGGGSYNEQFF.

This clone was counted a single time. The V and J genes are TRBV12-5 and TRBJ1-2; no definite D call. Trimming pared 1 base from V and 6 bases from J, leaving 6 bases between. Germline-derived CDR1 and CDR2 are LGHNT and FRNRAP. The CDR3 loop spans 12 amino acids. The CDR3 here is CASGLAIDGYTF. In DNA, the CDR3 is TGTGCTAGTGGTTTGGCAATAGATGGCTACACCTTC.

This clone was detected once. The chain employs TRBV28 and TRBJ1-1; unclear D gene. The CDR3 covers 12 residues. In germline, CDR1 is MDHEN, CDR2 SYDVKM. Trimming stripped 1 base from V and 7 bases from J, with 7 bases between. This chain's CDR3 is CASSLSGLEAFF. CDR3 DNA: TGTGCCAGCAGTTTATCTGGCCTTGAAGCTTTCTTT.